This T cell receptor beta chain was sequenced during a study of blood T cell repertoires in COVID-19. Germline CDR1 is SGHRS and CDR2 is YFSETQ. The V and J ends lost 0 bases and 7 bases respectively, with 10 bases between them. CDR3 size: 13 residues. Here immunoSEQ multiplex PCR was the method, and the copy in TCRdb shows in-frame clones only, minus some. The sample lists 140,000 to 150,000 clones, 85% occurring once. This clonotype was sampled from a human donor with acute or convalescent COVID-19. The donor label of this sample is uncertain. Material: peripheral blood. The rearrangement joins TRBV5-1 to TRBJ1-1; D is uncertain. CDR3 nucleotides: TGCGCCAGCAGCTTGGGCGGTATCTTTGAAGCTTTCTTT. This encodes CASSLGGIFEAFF. The whole variable domain, filled in from reference TRBV5-1 and TRBJ1-1, reads KAGVTQTPRYLIKTRGQQVTLSCSPISGHRSVSWYQQTPGQGLQFLFEYFSETQRNKGNFPGRFSGRQFSNSRSEMNVSTLELGDSALYLCASSLGGIFEAFFGQGTRLTVV.